What follows is one TCR beta chain and its context. Its antigen is undetermined. The source of the sample is a study of T cells in localized non-small cell lung cancer. Study-wide findings and caveats: There were a median around 60 of the top 100 tumor clones appearing in adjacent lung. Uninvolved neighboring lung showed the greatest T cell clonality, exceeding tumor. In the blood, greater T cell density corresponded to longer overall survival. Sequencing was restricted to one tumor region; therefore, heterogeneity remains possible.

TCRdb's copy holds only in-frame clones and misses some; the assay was immunoSEQ multiplex PCR. The sample shows about 51,000 clones, 65% to 90% of them seen only once. Germline lookup yields CDR1 MNHNS and CDR2 SASEGT. With 7 bases removed from V and 0 bases from J, the gap between germline ends came to 13 bases. The CDR3 has 14 residues. The TCR sequence derives from a man aged 35-75 years with stage III lung adenocarcinoma. Here the sequenced sample was peripheral blood mononuclear cells, taken before any cancer treatment. V usage is TRBV6-1 and J usage is TRBJ2-7; no clear D gene. The chain's CDR3 is CASNLDPYSYEQYF. DNA of the CDR3: TGTGCCAGCAACCTAGATCCCTACTCCTACGAGCAGTACTTC.